These 27 T cell receptor beta chains were all obtained from the same sample, sequenced in a study of cytomegalovirus exposure and HLA in healthy donors. Use of 60 Vbeta and 13 Jbeta primers characterized the PCR. Sequencing was performed with immunoSEQ multiplex PCR; in TCRdb, only in-frame clones are kept and a portion is missing. The sample contains 100,000 to 150,000 clones, around 75% of which appear only once. Sequencing used PBMCs. Every receptor here comes from a man between 60 and 70 years old in good health and CMV-seropositive.

This clone was counted only a few times. V and J are TRBV5-4 and TRBJ2-6; D gene ambiguous. Germline CDR1 is SGHNT and CDR2 is YYREEE (reference sequence). Trimming took off 2 bases at V and 0 bases at J, with 6 bases between the two ends. The CDR3 totals 15 residues. The chain's CDR3 is CASSFSRSGANVLTF. In nucleotides, the CDR3 is TGTGCCAGCAGCTTTAGCCGCTCTGGGGCCAACGTCCTGACTTTC.

V is TRBV7-3 and J is TRBJ2-3, with 7 bases identical to TRBD2. V lost 5 bases and J lost 1; bases outside the gene matches: 9. The germline CDR1 and CDR2 sequences are SGHTA and FQGTGA. The CDR3 runs to 16 residues. CDR3 region: CASSALVGGGTDTQYF. The CDR3 nucleotides read TGTGCCAGCAGCGCCCTGGTGGGGGGGGGCACAGATACGCAGTATTTT.

The genes are TRBV11-1 and TRBJ1-1; no definite D call. The CDR3 has 16 residues. The V gene's germline CDR1 is SGHAT and CDR2 FQDESV (reference sequence). Trimming pared 5 bases from V and 2 bases from J, leaving 18 bases between. CDR3: CASSPQRPGKNTEAFF. The CDR3 DNA reads TGTGCCAGCAGCCCTCAGAGGCCGGGGAAAAACACTGAAGCTTTCTTT.

This chain joins TRBV27 and TRBJ1-3, with unresolved D. The germline V and J ends were trimmed by 0 bases and 7 bases, with 10 bases remaining between them. The CDR3 extends over 14 amino acids. Germline-derived CDR1 and CDR2 are MNHEY and SMNVEV (reference sequence). CDR3: CASSLSPGWNTIYF. CDR3 coding DNA: TGTGCCAGCAGTTTATCGCCCGGGTGGAACACCATATATTTT.

The CDR3 DNA sequence: TGTGCCAGCAGCTACCGGGACAGGGCCAGCTACACCTTC. Translating gives CASSYRDRASYTF. The chain has TRBV5-4 and TRBJ1-2; 9 nucleotides match TRBD1. Germline CDR1 is SGHNT and CDR2 is YYREEE (reference sequence). V shed 3 bases, J shed 9 bases, and the junction held 6 bases outside the gene matches. This CDR3 is 13 amino acids long.

This clone was seen a few times. The chain combines TRBV7-9 with TRBJ2-6; D is unclear. The CDR3 length is 13 residues. Trimming cost V 3 bases and J 4 bases, with 4 bases left between them. Germline-derived CDR1 and CDR2 are SEHNR and FQNEAQ (reference sequence). CDR3 coding DNA: TGTGCCAGCAGCTTGGGCGGGGCCAACGTCCTGACTTTC. Amino acids: CASSLGGANVLTF.

J is TRBJ1-4 and V is TRBV15; no reliable D call. V lost 3 bases to trimming and J lost 7 bases, with 12 bases between them. CDR1 is LNHNV, CDR2 YYDKDF, per germline (reference sequence). The CDR3 has 14 amino acids. CDR3 residues: CATSRGGYLEKLFF. The CDR3 DNA reads TGTGCCACCAGCAGGGGAGGGTATCTTGAAAAACTGTTTTTT.

The V call is TRBV5-1, the J call TRBJ2-2; TRBD1 might be the D (6 bases). The CDR3 extends over 15 amino acids. Trimming left V 4 bases short and J 5 bases short, with 15 bases between. Germline V gene lookup returns CDR1 SGHRS and CDR2 YFSETQ. The CDR3: CASSVQGRLTGELFF. CDR3 DNA: TGCGCCAGCAGCGTACAGGGTAGGCTTACCGGGGAGCTGTTTTTT.

This clone was detected once. The chain carries TRBV7-2 and TRBJ2-5; 8 bases are shared with TRBD2. The junction had 11 bases not matched to a gene; V was cut back by 6 bases and J by 5 bases. The CDR3 is 15 residues long. Per germline, CDR1 SGHTA and CDR2 FQGNSA. DNA of the CDR3: TGTGCCAGCAGGCGGAGGGGACTAGTCGGGGAGACCCAGTACTTC. This gives the protein CASRRRGLVGETQYF.

This clone was counted a single time. The chain is built from TRBV5-4 and TRBJ2-7; 8 bases agree with TRBD1. The CDR3 runs 15 residues. The germline V gene encodes CDR1 SGHNT and CDR2 YYREEE (reference sequence). With 0 bases clipped from V and 5 bases from J, the junction kept 7 bases outside the gene matches. The CDR3 DNA reads as TGTGCCAGCAGCTTGGCGGGAAACAGGGGGGACGAGCAGTACTTC. Protein product: CASSLAGNRGDEQYF. The variable domain in full, with the rest retrieved from reference TRBV5-4 and TRBJ2-7, is ETGVTQSPTHLIKTRGQQVTLRCSSQSGHNTVSWYQQALGQGPQFIFQYYREEENGRGNFPPRFSGLQFPNYSSELNVNALELDDSALYLCASSLAGNRGDEQYFGPGTRLTVT.

The V gene is TRBV29-1, the J gene TRBJ2-7; weak D call: TRBD1 (5 bases). V was cut by 5 bases and J by 1 base, with 15 bases left in between. Germline V gene data show CDR1 as SQVTM and CDR2 as ANQGSEA. There are 14 residues in the CDR3. The CDR3 DNA is TGCAGCGTTCGAACAGGCGGAAGGTCCTACGAGCAGTACTTC. This gives the protein CSVRTGGRSYEQYF.

The genes are TRBV27 and TRBJ1-1, with 10 bases that match TRBD1. CDR1 is MNHEY and CDR2 is SMNVEV in the germline V gene (reference sequence). CDR3 length equals 16 residues. The ends lost 6 bases at V and 3 bases at J; junction bases unmatched: 10. The CDR3: CASSGQGGIRDTEAFF. For the CDR3, the DNA is TGTGCCAGCAGCGGACAGGGGGGCATTAGGGACACTGAAGCTTTCTTT.

The genes are TRBV5-6 and TRBJ2-5, with 9 positions matching TRBD1. This CDR3 comprises 15 residues. J was trimmed by 5 bases and V by 1 base; bases with no gene match: 6. The germline CDR1 and CDR2 sequences are SGHDT and YYEEEE. CDR3: CASSLLGQGYETQYF. CDR3 DNA: TGTGCCAGCAGCTTGTTAGGACAGGGGTACGAGACCCAGTACTTC.

The chain combines TRBV2 with TRBJ1-2, with 8 bases lining up with TRBD1. V lost 4 bases, J lost 13 bases, and 11 bases stayed unmatched. The CDR3 sequence is 13 residues long. Germline values: CDR1 SNHLY, CDR2 FYNNEI. CDR3 amino acids: CASSVGQAVGSTF. Here the CDR3 DNA reads TGTGCCAGCAGTGTGGGACAGGCGGTAGGAAGCACCTTC. The variable domain in full, completed from reference TRBV2 and TRBJ1-2, reads EPEVTQTPSHQVTQMGQEVILRCVPISNHLYFYWYRQILGQKVEFLVSFYNNEISEKSEIFDDQFSVERPDGSNFTLKIRSTKLEDSAMYFCASSVGQAVGSTFGSGTRLTVV.

This clone was detected only once. The V and J genes are TRBV9 and TRBJ1-3; 7 bases are shared with TRBD1. CDR3 size: 14 residues. CDR1 is SGDLS and CDR2 is YYNGEE in the germline V gene. With 5 bases clipped from V and 0 bases from J, the junction kept 2 bases outside the gene matches. The DNA of the CDR3 is TGTGCCAGCAGGAGGGACAGCTCTGGAAACACCATATATTTT. It specifies CASRRDSSGNTIYF.

This rearrangement joins TRBV2 to TRBJ1-6; maybe TRBD1 (6 bases). V was pared by 6 bases and J by 5 bases, with 17 bases between. The CDR3 is 16 residues long. CDR1 SNHLY and CDR2 FYNNEI come from the germline V gene. The CDR3 region is CASRELLTGDNSPLHF. As DNA, the CDR3 is TGTGCCAGCAGAGAGCTTTTGACAGGAGATAATTCACCCCTCCACTTT.

This clone was seen a few times. The chain recombines TRBV7-9 with TRBJ1-2; 8 nucleotides match TRBD1. J lost 6 bases, V lost 1 base, and 10 bases had no gene match. CDR1 is SEHNR and CDR2 is FQNEAQ in the germline V gene (reference sequence). This CDR3 is built from 16 residues. The CDR3 nucleotides read TGTGCCAGCAGCTTAGAAGTTTCAGGGGGCTTGGATGGCTACACCTTC. Protein: CASSLEVSGGLDGYTF. The whole variable domain, filled in from reference TRBV7-9 and TRBJ1-2, reads DTGVSQNPRHKITKRGQNVTFRCDPISEHNRLYWYRQTLGQGPEFLTYFQNEAQLEKSRLLSDRFSAERPKGSFSTLEIQRTEQGDSAMYLCASSLEVSGGLDGYTFGSGTRLTVV.

The CDR3 loop reads CASSLNAGGSGDTQYF. In nucleotides, the CDR3 is TGTGCCAGCAGTTTGAACGCGGGGGGGTCCGGAGATACGCAGTATTTT. The V call is TRBV6-5, the J call TRBJ2-3; 9 nucleotides agree with TRBD2. Germline CDR1 and CDR2: MNHEY and SVGAGI. The CDR3 totals 16 residues. J gave up 5 bases and V 4 bases, and 10 bases lay outside the gene matches.

V gene TRBV2 combines with J gene TRBJ2-1; TRBD1 agrees at 7 bases. Germline CDR1 SNHLY, CDR2 FYNNEI. Trimming removed 0 bases from V and 3 bases from J; junction bases left unmatched: 2. The CDR3 is 15 residues long. In nucleotides, the CDR3 is TGTGCCAGCAGTGAAGCCCGGACAGGCTACAATGAGCAGTTCTTC. This translates into CASSEARTGYNEQFF.

The J gene is TRBJ2-3, the V gene TRBV5-1, with TRBD2 matching 7 bases. V dropped 4 bases and J dropped 11; count of bases not matched to a gene: 13. Germline values: CDR1 SGHRS, CDR2 YFSETQ. The CDR3 loop spans 14 amino acids. CDR3 amino acids: CASSTVGGSGMQYF. The CDR3 DNA reads TGCGCCAGCAGCACTGTTGGCGGCAGCGGGATGCAGTATTTT.

V is TRBV4-2 and J is TRBJ1-4, with 9 nucleotides matching TRBD1. The length of the CDR3 is 16 residues. V dropped 0 bases and J dropped 9; count of bases not matched to a gene: 8. Germline V gene lookup returns CDR1 LGHNA and CDR2 YNFKEQ. The CDR3 protein is CASSQDFNTGGQKLFF. The CDR3 coding sequence is TGTGCCAGCAGCCAAGATTTTAATACAGGGGGCCAAAAACTGTTTTTT.

This clone came up a few times. The chain has TRBV11-1 and TRBJ2-5; D ambiguous. The CDR3 runs 14 residues. V lost 1 base and J lost 5, with 11 bases in between. Germline values: CDR1 SGHAT, CDR2 FQDESV (reference sequence). This CDR3 reads CASSLEAGAETQYF. The CDR3 nucleotides are TGTGCCAGCAGCTTAGAAGCAGGCGCGGAGACCCAGTACTTC.

The chain carries TRBV5-5 and TRBJ1-2, with a tentative D call TRBD1 (6 bases). The CDR3 spans 14 residues. Trimming took 4 bases from V and 7 from J, leaving 17 bases between them. CDR1 and CDR2 (germline): SGHKS, YYEKEE (reference sequence). The chain's CDR3 is CASSRDGGRGGYTF. The CDR3 nucleotides are TGTGCCAGCAGCCGGGACGGGGGGCGCGGTGGCTACACCTTC. Filled out from reference TRBV5-5 and TRBJ1-2, the complete variable domain reads DAGVTQSPTHLIKTRGQQVTLRCSPISGHKSVSWYQQVLGQGPQFIFQYYEKEERGRGNFPDRFSARQFPNYSSELNVNALLLGDSALYLCASSRDGGRGGYTFGSGTRLTVV.

The rearrangement uses TRBV29-1 and TRBJ2-7, with D unresolved. Germline CDR1 reads SQVTM; CDR2 reads ANQGSEA. V gave up 0 bases and J gave up 4 bases, with 10 bases separating them. CDR3 size: 13 residues. The CDR3 coding sequence is TGCAGCGTTGAAGATGAATCACTGTACGAGCAGTACTTC. Its protein is CSVEDESLYEQYF.

This clone has just a few counts. The chain has TRBV6-1 and TRBJ1-2; 8 bases are a match to TRBD1. Germline values: CDR1 MNHNS, CDR2 SASEGT. The CDR3 is made up of 12 amino acids. V was pared by 4 bases and J by 7 bases, with 2 bases of the junction left unmatched. CDR3 in DNA: TGTGCCAGCAGTGGAACAGGGGGTGGCTACACCTTC. This sequence encodes CASSGTGGGYTF.

The genes are TRBV6-6 and TRBJ2-7; 8 bases align to TRBD1. This CDR3 has 15 residues. The germline V gene has CDR1 MNHNY and CDR2 SVGAGI (reference sequence). J lost 0 bases, V lost 5 bases, and 6 bases had no gene match. CDR3 amino acids: CASSTTTGASYEQYF. CDR3 nucleotides: TGTGCCAGCAGTACGACGACAGGGGCCTCCTACGAGCAGTACTTC.

The chain joins TRBV4-1 to TRBJ1-6; 9 positions agree with TRBD1. Germline V gene lookup returns CDR1 MGHRA and CDR2 YSYEKL. The CDR3 extends over 15 amino acids. With 2 bases clipped from V and 7 bases from J, the junction kept 3 bases outside the gene matches. The CDR3 coding sequence is TGCGCCAGCAGCCAAACGACAGGGGGAAATTCACCCCTCCACTTT. It is translated as CASSQTTGGNSPLHF.